The 17 T cell receptor beta chains reported below all come from one sample, sequenced in a study of blood T cell repertoires in COVID-19. Assay used: immunoSEQ multiplex PCR; TCRdb lists only in-frame clones, some missing. The repertoire holds a few hundred thousand clones, with roughly 90% as singletons. The material sequenced was PBMCs or T cells enriched from blood (not recorded which). The receptors were gathered from a woman younger than 45 who had recovered from COVID-19.

The V call is TRBV28, the J call TRBJ1-4; 9 bases match TRBD1. Looked up from germline, CDR1 is MDHEN and CDR2 is SYDVKM. The length of the CDR3 is 14 residues. V shed 5 bases, J shed 8 bases, and the junction held 6 bases outside the gene matches. CDR3 DNA sequence: TGTGCCAGCAGTGGGGGACAGGGAAGCGAAAAACTGTTTTTT. It codes for CASSGGQGSEKLFF. Full variable domain (missing parts from reference TRBV28 and TRBJ1-4): DVKVTQSSRYLVKRTGEKVFLECVQDMDHENMFWYRQDPGLGLRLIYFSYDVKMKEKGDIPEGYSVSREKKERFSLILESASTNQTSMYLCASSGGQGSEKLFFGSGTQLSVL.

The V gene is TRBV24-1, the J gene TRBJ2-5; unclear D gene. The ends were cut back, 3 bases at V and 2 bases at J, with 6 bases in the middle. The CDR3 has 13 amino acids. Per germline, CDR1 KGHDR and CDR2 SFDVKD. For the CDR3, the DNA is TGTGCCACCAGTGATGGGCCGCAAGAGACCCAGTACTTC. It codes for CATSDGPQETQYF.

The chain joins TRBV2 to TRBJ2-1, with 12 bases that match TRBD2. This CDR3 is 15 amino acids long. The germline V gene has CDR1 SNHLY and CDR2 FYNNEI. With 5 bases clipped from V and 4 bases from J, the junction kept 3 bases outside the gene matches. The DNA of the CDR3 is TGTGCCAGCAGTCCAGGGACTAGCGGGTACAATGAGCAGTTCTTC. Its protein is CASSPGTSGYNEQFF.

In DNA, the CDR3 is TGTGCCAGCAGCTTAACGGGGGACTGGGGCACTGAAGCTTTCTTT. Residues: CASSLTGDWGTEAFF. This chain links TRBV7-3 with TRBJ1-1, with a weak D call TRBD1 (5 bases). The CDR3 loop spans 15 amino acids. Per germline, CDR1 SGHTA and CDR2 FQGTGA. The germline V and J ends were trimmed by 0 bases and 4 bases, with 12 bases remaining between them.

This clone was found a few times. The chain joins TRBV27 to TRBJ1-1, with 10 nucleotides matching TRBD1. The CDR3 runs 15 residues. Germline V gene lookup returns CDR1 MNHEY and CDR2 SMNVEV (reference sequence). Unmatched junction bases numbered 10, after V lost 3 bases and J lost 9 bases. The CDR3 nucleotides read TGTGCCAGCAGTTTGGTCCCAGGACAGGGGGTTAAAGCTTTCTTT. Protein: CASSLVPGQGVKAFF.

The chain combines TRBV14 with TRBJ1-5; D is possibly TRBD1 (5 bases). This CDR3 is 14 amino acids long. V gave up 4 bases and J gave up 1 base, with 8 bases separating them. The germline V gene has CDR1 SGHDN and CDR2 FVKESK. The CDR3 nucleotides read TGTGCCAGCAGCCCCGGGGGAAGCAATCAGCCCCAGCATTTT. As protein: CASSPGGSNQPQHF.

The chain employs TRBV6-5 and TRBJ1-2, with D maybe TRBD1 (5 bases). V lost 5 bases and J 7 bases, leaving 17 bases between the germline ends. The CDR3 is 14 amino acids. Germline-derived CDR1 and CDR2 are MNHEY and SVGAGI. The CDR3, as DNA: TGTGCCAGCAGTCAAAGGGGAGGGAGCGTTGGCTACACCTTC. Its protein is CASSQRGGSVGYTF.

This clone has only one observation. The chain couples TRBV27 to TRBJ2-3, with a weak D call TRBD2 (6 bases). V was trimmed by 2 bases and J by 2 bases, leaving 23 bases between them. The germline CDR1 and CDR2 sequences are MNHEY and SMNVEV (reference sequence). This CDR3 comprises 19 residues. The CDR3 DNA is TGTGCCAGCAGTTTACCTGCCTCAACGGGGAGGCGGGTCACAGATACGCAGTATTTT. This encodes CASSLPASTGRRVTDTQYF.

The chain's CDR3 is CASSARQGSTEAFF. The DNA for the CDR3 is TGCGCCAGCAGCGCCCGACAGGGGTCCACTGAAGCTTTCTTT. This chain uses TRBV4-1 with TRBJ1-1, with 8 positions matching TRBD1. Per germline, CDR1 MGHRA and CDR2 YSYEKL. V gave up 5 bases and J gave up 4 bases; unmatched junction bases: 6. This CDR3 spans 14 amino acids.

This chain joins TRBV2 and TRBJ2-7; perhaps TRBD2 as D (6 bases). Trimming removed 8 bases from V and 0 bases from J, with 11 bases in between. The length of the CDR3 is 13 residues. CDR1 is SNHLY, CDR2 FYNNEI, per germline. The CDR3 DNA reads TGTGCCAGCGGAGGGGTCTTCTCCTACGAGCAGTACTTC. Its protein is CASGGVFSYEQYF.

On this clone: At the DNA level, this CDR3 is encoded by other sequences in the same sample as well. This chain links TRBV5-6 with TRBJ2-7; D possibly corresponds to TRBD2 (5 bases). Trimming took off 5 bases at V and 0 bases at J, with 6 bases between the two ends. Germline CDR1 and CDR2: SGHDT and YYEEEE. This CDR3 spans 12 amino acids. CDR3 coding DNA: TGTGCCAGCAGGAGGGACTCCTACGAGCAGTACTTC. Translating gives CASRRDSYEQYF.

This clone was counted a single time. The V and J genes are TRBV19 and TRBJ2-1; 11 nucleotides agree with TRBD2. Trimming cost V 6 bases and J 4 bases; bases outside gene matches: 5. Germline V gene sequence: CDR1 LNHDA, CDR2 SQIVND (reference sequence). The CDR3 is made up of 15 amino acids. The CDR3 DNA reads TGTGCCAGTAGCCCCCTAGCGGGGGGATACAATGAGCAGTTCTTC. Residues: CASSPLAGGYNEQFF.

The gene calls are TRBV9 and TRBJ2-2; 8 bases agree with TRBD2. The CDR3 extends over 15 amino acids. CDR1 is SGDLS and CDR2 is YYNGEE in the germline V gene. V was pared by 4 bases and J by 1 base, with 3 bases of the junction left unmatched. Written as DNA, the CDR3 is TGTGCCAGCAGCTTCAGCGGGGGGAACACCGGGGAGCTGTTTTTT. Translated, it gives CASSFSGGNTGELFF.

The chain is built from TRBV12-3 or TRBV12-4 and TRBJ1-1, with no clear D. Between the trimmed V and J ends, which lost 6 bases and 5 bases, there was a span of 10 bases. The CDR3 runs 12 residues. CDR3 residues: CASSTRLTEAFF. CDR3 bases: TGTGCCAGCAGCACGCGGCTTACTGAAGCTTTCTTT.

This chain connects TRBV7-9 to TRBJ2-4; 7 positions match TRBD2. The CDR3 length is 19 residues. CDR1 and CDR2 (germline): SEHNR, FQNEAQ (reference sequence). V gave up 5 bases and J gave up 0 bases; unmatched junction bases: 16. DNA of the CDR3: TGTGCCAGCAGCCGATTGGGAGGGGCGACGAGACTAGCCAAAAACATTCAGTACTTC. Translating gives CASSRLGGATRLAKNIQYF.

The V gene is TRBV6-2 or TRBV6-3, the J gene TRBJ1-5, with a possible D match to TRBD1 (5 bases). This CDR3 comprises 15 residues. The germline V gene has CDR1 MNHEY and CDR2 SVGEGT. V lost 4 bases to trimming and J lost 3 bases, with 13 bases between them. The CDR3 nucleotides are TGTGCCAGCAGTTTGTCGGGACTAAACAATCAGCCCCAGCATTTT. This gives the protein CASSLSGLNNQPQHF.

The V call is TRBV3-1 (or the pseudogene TRBV3-2), the J call TRBJ1-1; D is possibly TRBD1 (5 bases). The germline V gene encodes CDR1 LGHDT and CDR2 YNNKEL (reference sequence). V was cut by 5 bases and J by 6 bases, with 16 bases left in between. This CDR3 contains 14 residues. The CDR3 DNA sequence: TGTGCCAGCAGCACCGGACACAAATGGTCTGAAGCTTTCTTT. Residues: CASSTGHKWSEAFF.